The 25 T cell receptor beta chains listed next were all sequenced from one sample in a study of identical twins. TCRdb reanalysed the 5' RACE reads using MiXCR and keeps one entry per CDR3 protein. Of hundreds of thousands of distinct CDR3 sequences listed, roughly 8% are singletons. This sample also belongs to another study, concerning yellow fever vaccine responses in identical twins.

The source material was PBMCs. The receptor set was obtained from a woman aged 18 to 35 in good health.

This sequence joins TRBV20-1 and TRBJ2-7; possibly TRBD2 for D (5 bases). The germline gives CDR1 DFQATT, CDR2 SNEGSKA (reference sequence). This CDR3 is 14 amino acids long. V gave up 0 bases and J gave up 4 bases, with 13 bases separating them. This chain's CDR3 is CSARDPRTGYEQYF. The DNA of the CDR3 is TGCAGTGCTAGAGATCCCCGGACTGGGTACGAGCAGTACTTC.

This chain links TRBV4-1 with TRBJ2-3; TRBD2 matches 11 bases. The CDR3 is 15 amino acids. V shed 1 base and J 6 bases; nucleotides not matched to a gene: 3. Germline CDR1 MGHRA, CDR2 YSYEKL. The CDR3 here is CASSQVLAGGDTQYF. Written as DNA, the CDR3 is TGCGCCAGCAGCCAAGTCTTAGCGGGAGGGGATACGCAGTATTTT.

This clonotype was counted ten times or more. The chain uses TRBV6-1 and TRBJ2-1; D unclear. CDR1 and CDR2 (germline): MNHNS, SASEGT. This CDR3 region has 16 residues. The germline V and J ends were trimmed by 6 bases and 9 bases, with 24 bases remaining between them. The CDR3 DNA follows: TGTGCCAGCAGCCTGATGGTCGGCGAAAGCGACGTTGAGCAGTTCTTC. Protein product: CASSLMVGESDVEQFF.

This clonotype has just a few counts. The chain links TRBV10-3 to TRBJ1-1, with TRBD1 matching 9 bases. CDR3 length equals 14 residues. The V segment lost 4 bases and the J segment 4 bases; nucleotides outside the gene matches: 4. Germline CDR1 ENHRY, CDR2 SYGVKD. The CDR3 loop is CAISGGQGPTEAFF. The CDR3 DNA is TGTGCCATCAGTGGGGGACAGGGTCCCACTGAAGCTTTCTTT.

This clonotype was seen more than once but under ten times. The rearrangement joins TRBV15 to TRBJ2-5; possibly TRBD2 for D (5 bases). V gave up 1 base and J gave up 2 bases, with 11 bases separating them. Germline V gives CDR1 LNHNV, CDR2 YYDKDF (reference sequence). The CDR3 consists of 15 residues. The CDR3 DNA reads TGTGCCACCAGCAGAGCCCCCTGGACTCAAGAGACCCAGTACTTC. Translating gives CATSRAPWTQETQYF.

Only a few counts were recorded for this clonotype. The chain recombines TRBV4-3 with TRBJ2-7, with a tentative D call TRBD1 (6 bases). The CDR3 is 14 residues long. Trimming removed 0 bases from V and 2 bases from J, with 8 bases in between. CDR1 is LGHNA and CDR2 is YSLEER in the germline V gene. For the CDR3, the DNA is TGCGCCAGCAGCCAAGATCGGACAGCCTACGAGCAGTACTTC. This encodes CASSQDRTAYEQYF.

V usage is TRBV7-2 and J usage is TRBJ2-4, with D unclear. Germline V CDR1 and CDR2: SGHTA, FQGNSA. The CDR3 consists of 13 residues. V was shortened by 6 bases and J by 5 bases, with 11 bases between the two germline ends. The CDR3 here is CASRSFRENIQYF. CDR3 bases: TGTGCCAGCAGAAGTTTCCGGGAAAACATTCAGTACTTC.

This clonotype was seen repeatedly, ten times or more. This chain uses TRBV4-3 with TRBJ2-1; D is unclear. CDR3 length: 12 residues. Deletions cut 0 bases from V and 9 bases from J, with 6 bases between. Germline-derived CDR1 and CDR2 are LGHNA and YSLEER. This CDR3 reads CASSQDIREQFF. The CDR3 region has the DNA TGCGCCAGCAGCCAAGATATCCGTGAGCAGTTCTTC.

This clonotype was detected only a few times. V gene TRBV11-1 combines with J gene TRBJ2-6; 9 positions match TRBD1. The germline gives CDR1 SGHAT, CDR2 FQDESV (reference sequence). There are 18 residues in the CDR3. After removal of 2 bases from V and 2 bases from J, the junction contained 7 bases not matched to a gene. CDR3 loop: CASSLRGQGRAGANVLTF. CDR3 DNA sequence: TGTGCCAGCAGCTTAAGGGGACAGGGTAGAGCTGGGGCCAACGTCCTGACTTTC.

This clonotype was detected only a few times. The chain joins TRBV12-5 to TRBJ2-5; D unresolved. Germline CDR1 reads LGHNT; CDR2 reads FRNRAP. CDR3 length: 15 residues. The V end lost 1 base, the J end lost 4 bases, and 13 bases lay between the germline ends. The CDR3 sequence is CASGLGESSRETQYF. The CDR3 DNA reads as TGTGCTAGTGGTTTGGGAGAATCTTCTAGAGAGACCCAGTACTTC.

The J gene is TRBJ2-6, the V gene TRBV7-2, with D unresolved. This CDR3 has 14 residues. CDR1 and CDR2 from the germline V gene are SGHTA and FQGNSA. V lost 2 bases and J 2 bases, leaving 4 bases between the germline ends. The CDR3 DNA follows: TGTGCCAGCAGCTTACTACCTGGGGCCAACGTCCTGACTTTC. This codes for CASSLLPGANVLTF.

The gene calls are TRBV29-1 and TRBJ2-7; D may be TRBD2 (7 bases). The germline gives CDR1 SQVTM, CDR2 ANQGSEA. This CDR3 has 13 amino acids. V was trimmed by 4 bases and J by 4 bases, leaving 14 bases between them. The chain's CDR3 is CSVGGGRRYEQYF. CDR3 DNA sequence: TGCAGCGTTGGGGGGGGGCGACGGTACGAGCAGTACTTC.

This chain joins TRBV4-3 and TRBJ2-5; 10 positions agree with TRBD1. Losses at the gene ends were 0 bases for V and 5 bases for J; bases not matched to a gene: 12. The CDR3 covers 18 residues. Germline loops: CDR1 LGHNA, CDR2 YSLEER. CDR3 bases: TGCGCCAGCAGCCAAGATCTGATTCTGGGACAGGGGAGGGAGACCCAGTACTTC. Translating gives CASSQDLILGQGRETQYF.

This clonotype was counted at least ten times. The chain uses TRBV29-1 and TRBJ2-4; 8 bases fit TRBD2. The V segment lost 2 bases and the J segment 9 bases; nucleotides outside the gene matches: 6. This CDR3 is 13 amino acids long. Per germline, CDR1 SQVTM and CDR2 ANQGSEA. The CDR3 region is CSVETSGLSIQYF. The CDR3 nucleotides read TGCAGCGTTGAAACTAGCGGACTCAGCATTCAGTACTTC.

This clonotype came up a few times. The chain joins TRBV29-1 to TRBJ2-7; a weak D match, TRBD2 (6 bases). The CDR3 length is 15 residues. V was cut by 2 bases and J by 6 bases, with 20 bases left in between. Per the germline V gene, CDR1 is SQVTM and CDR2 is ANQGSEA. In DNA form, the CDR3 reads TGCAGCGTTGAATTATTTTCGATGGCGGGAACCGAGCAGTACTTC. Translated: CSVELFSMAGTEQYF.

Concerning this clonotype itself: This may arise from a read error, as a much more abundant clone is one base away. This chain uses TRBV25-1 with TRBJ2-2; D may be TRBD2 (6 bases). Germline CDR1 reads MGHDK; CDR2 reads SYGVNS. V was pared by 5 bases and J by 6 bases, with 16 bases between. CDR3 length: 15 residues. CDR3 region: CASSRSGGWSGELFF. CDR3 nucleotides: TGTGCCAGCAGTAGGTCCGGGGGTTGGTCCGGGGAGCTGTTTTTT.

The sample holds a few counts of this clonotype. V and J are TRBV7-3 and TRBJ2-1; 14 nucleotides line up with TRBD2. Germline assignment: CDR1 SGHTA and CDR2 FQGTGA. J lost 6 bases, V lost 4 bases, and 2 bases had no gene match. CDR3 length: 15 residues. The CDR3 DNA is TGTGCCAGCAGCTGGGGGACTAGCGGGGGCAATGAGCAGTTCTTC. The encoded protein is CASSWGTSGGNEQFF. Together with reference TRBV7-3 and TRBJ2-1, the CDR3 gives the full variable domain: GAGVSQTPSNKVTEKGKYVELRCDPISGHTALYWYRQSLGQGPEFLIYFQGTGAADDSGLPNDRFFAVRPEGSVSTLKIQRTERGDSAVYLCASSWGTSGGNEQFFGPGTRLTVL.

This chain uses TRBV4-3 with TRBJ2-3; no clear D. CDR3 length equals 14 residues. Trimming took 0 bases from V and 3 from J, leaving 7 bases between them. Germline CDR1 LGHNA, CDR2 YSLEER. The CDR3 sequence is CASSQDRPTDTQYF. The CDR3 nucleotides read TGCGCCAGCAGCCAAGATCGGCCGACAGATACGCAGTATTTT.

A few counts support this clonotype. CDR3: CASTKDAGVGEQYF. CDR3 DNA sequence: TGTGCCAGCACCAAGGACGCCGGAGTTGGTGAGCAGTACTTC. J is TRBJ2-7 and V is TRBV6-2 or TRBV6-3, with D uncertain. Germline assignment: CDR1 MNHEY and CDR2 SVGEGT. This CDR3 has 14 amino acids. Deletions cut 7 bases from V and 7 bases from J, with 20 bases between.

This clonotype was observed a handful of times. J is TRBJ1-4 and V is TRBV4-3, with 8 positions matching TRBD1. The V segment lost 2 bases and the J segment 8 bases; nucleotides outside the gene matches: 7. This CDR3 region has 15 residues. Germline V lookup: CDR1 LGHNA, CDR2 YSLEER. CDR3 sequence: CASSQSTGAREKLFF. The DNA of the CDR3 is TGCGCCAGCAGCCAATCGACAGGGGCAAGAGAAAAACTGTTTTTT.

The sample holds a few counts of this clonotype. The gene calls are TRBV18 and TRBJ2-1; TRBD1 aligns across 7 bases. The CDR3 runs to 16 residues. CDR1 KGHSH and CDR2 LQKENI come from the germline V gene. V lost 3 bases, J lost 5 bases, and 10 bases stayed unmatched. The CDR3 bases are TGTGCCAGCTCACCTAGAGACAGGGTGAGGAACAATGAGCAGTTCTTC. This encodes CASSPRDRVRNNEQFF.

Only a few counts were recorded for this clonotype. The V gene is TRBV28, the J gene TRBJ2-2; the D is unclear. The CDR3 runs to 14 residues. The V and J ends lost 6 bases and 4 bases respectively, with 12 bases between them. The germline CDR1 and CDR2 sequences are MDHEN and SYDVKM. The CDR3 loop is CASRAYLGTGELFF. For the CDR3, the DNA is TGTGCCAGCAGGGCCTACCTGGGCACCGGGGAGCTGTTTTTT.

The chain links TRBV5-1 to TRBJ2-7; D is perhaps TRBD1 (6 bases). The germline V and J ends were trimmed by 5 bases and 3 bases, with 15 bases remaining between them. The CDR3 loop spans 14 amino acids. Germline lookup yields CDR1 SGHRS and CDR2 YFSETQ. CDR3 protein: CASRADQGYYEQYF. Here the CDR3 DNA reads TGCGCCAGCAGAGCCGACCAGGGGTACTACGAGCAGTACTTC.

CDR3: CASSLLTEKGGELFF. The CDR3 region has the DNA TGTGCCAGCAGTTTACTGACCGAAAAGGGCGGGGAGCTGTTTTTT. This chain joins TRBV28 and TRBJ2-2; no clear D gene. The CDR3 extends over 15 amino acids. Trimming stripped 2 bases from V and 7 bases from J, with 14 bases between. Germline V CDR1 and CDR2: MDHEN, SYDVKM.

This clonotype was counted ten times or more. The V gene is TRBV5-1, the J gene TRBJ2-3, with 10 bases lining up with TRBD2. The length of the CDR3 is 17 residues. Germline lookup yields CDR1 SGHRS and CDR2 YFSETQ. Trimming removed 3 bases from V and 4 bases from J; junction bases left unmatched: 11. The CDR3 DNA sequence: TGCGCCAGCAGCTCTAGCTTTAGCGGGAGGTTCCCAGATACGCAGTATTTT. It yields the protein CASSSSFSGRFPDTQYF.